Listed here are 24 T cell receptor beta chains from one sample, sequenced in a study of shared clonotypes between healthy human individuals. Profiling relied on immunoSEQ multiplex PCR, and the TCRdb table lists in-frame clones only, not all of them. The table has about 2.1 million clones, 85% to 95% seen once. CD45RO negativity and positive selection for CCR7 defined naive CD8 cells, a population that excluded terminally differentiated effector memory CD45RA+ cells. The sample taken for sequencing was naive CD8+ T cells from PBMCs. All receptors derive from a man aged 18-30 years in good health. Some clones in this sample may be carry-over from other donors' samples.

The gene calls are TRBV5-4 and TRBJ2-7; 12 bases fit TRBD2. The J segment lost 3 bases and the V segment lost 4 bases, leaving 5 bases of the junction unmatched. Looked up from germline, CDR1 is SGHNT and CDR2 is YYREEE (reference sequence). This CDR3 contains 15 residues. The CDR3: CASSPQTSGSYEQYF. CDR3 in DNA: TGTGCCAGCAGCCCTCAGACTAGCGGGAGCTACGAGCAGTACTTC.

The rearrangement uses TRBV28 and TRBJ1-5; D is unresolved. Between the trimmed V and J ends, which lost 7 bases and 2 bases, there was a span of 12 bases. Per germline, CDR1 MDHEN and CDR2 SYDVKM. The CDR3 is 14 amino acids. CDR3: CASITPGGNQPQHF. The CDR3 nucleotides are TGTGCCAGCATCACGCCGGGAGGCAATCAGCCCCAGCATTTT. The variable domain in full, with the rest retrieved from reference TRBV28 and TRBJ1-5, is DVKVTQSSRYLVKRTGEKVFLECVQDMDHENMFWYRQDPGLGLRLIYFSYDVKMKEKGDIPEGYSVSREKKERFSLILESASTNQTSMYLCASITPGGNQPQHFGDGTRLSIL.

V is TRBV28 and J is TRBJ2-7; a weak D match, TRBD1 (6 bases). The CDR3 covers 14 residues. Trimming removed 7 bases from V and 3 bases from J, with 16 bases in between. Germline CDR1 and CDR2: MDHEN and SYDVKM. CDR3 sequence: CASTPTGSYYEQYF. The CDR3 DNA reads TGTGCCAGCACTCCTACAGGGTCCTACTACGAGCAGTACTTC.

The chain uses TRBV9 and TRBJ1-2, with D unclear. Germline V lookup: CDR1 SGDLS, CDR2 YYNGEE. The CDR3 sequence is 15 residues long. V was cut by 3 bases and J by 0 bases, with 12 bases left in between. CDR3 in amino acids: CASSAEDGPNYGYTF. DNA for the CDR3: TGTGCCAGCAGCGCCGAGGACGGACCTAACTATGGCTACACCTTC.

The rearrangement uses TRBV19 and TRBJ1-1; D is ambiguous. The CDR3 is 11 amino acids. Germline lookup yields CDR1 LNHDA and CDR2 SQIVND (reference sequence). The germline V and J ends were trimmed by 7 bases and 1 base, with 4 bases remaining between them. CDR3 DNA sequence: TGTGCCAGTACCTCGAACACTGAAGCTTTCTTT. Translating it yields CASTSNTEAFF. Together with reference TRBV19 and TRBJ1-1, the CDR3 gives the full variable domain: DGGITQSPKYLFRKEGQNVTLSCEQNLNHDAMYWYRQDPGQGLRLIYYSQIVNDFQKGDIAEGYSVSREKKESFPLTVTSAQKNPTAFYLCASTSNTEAFFGQGTRLTVV.

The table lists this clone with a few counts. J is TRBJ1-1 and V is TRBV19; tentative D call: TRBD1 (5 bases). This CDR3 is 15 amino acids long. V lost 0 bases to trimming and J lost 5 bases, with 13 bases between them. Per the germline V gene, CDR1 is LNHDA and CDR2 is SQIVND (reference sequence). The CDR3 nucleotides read TGTGCCAGTAGTATAGATAGGGGACCGGGGACTGAAGCTTTCTTT. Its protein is CASSIDRGPGTEAFF.

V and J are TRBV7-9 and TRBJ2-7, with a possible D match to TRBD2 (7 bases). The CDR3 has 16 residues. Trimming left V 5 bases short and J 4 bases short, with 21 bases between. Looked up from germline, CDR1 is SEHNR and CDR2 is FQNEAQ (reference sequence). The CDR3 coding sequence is TGTGCCAGCAGCCGCGGAGACCCCAGGGGAGGGTACGAGCAGTACTTC. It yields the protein CASSRGDPRGGYEQYF. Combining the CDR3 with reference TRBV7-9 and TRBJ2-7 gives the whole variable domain DTGVSQNPRHKITKRGQNVTFRCDPISEHNRLYWYRQTLGQGPEFLTYFQNEAQLEKSRLLSDRFSAERPKGSFSTLEIQRTEQGDSAMYLCASSRGDPRGGYEQYFGPGTRLTVT.

The CDR3 DNA sequence: TGTGCCAGCGCCTCTCAGGGATACACTGAAGCTTTCTTT. Protein product: CASASQGYTEAFF. The chain recombines TRBV28 with TRBJ1-1, with D possibly TRBD1 on 5 matching bases. V lost 8 bases, J lost 3 bases, and 13 bases lay in between. Germline-derived CDR1 and CDR2 are MDHEN and SYDVKM. The CDR3 sequence is 13 residues long.

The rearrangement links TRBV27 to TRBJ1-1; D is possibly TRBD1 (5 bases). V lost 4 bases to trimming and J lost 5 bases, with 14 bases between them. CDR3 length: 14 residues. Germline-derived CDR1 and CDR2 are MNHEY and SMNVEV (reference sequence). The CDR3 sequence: CASSSRIGGTEAFF. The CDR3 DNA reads TGTGCCAGCAGTTCCCGGATCGGGGGGACTGAAGCTTTCTTT.

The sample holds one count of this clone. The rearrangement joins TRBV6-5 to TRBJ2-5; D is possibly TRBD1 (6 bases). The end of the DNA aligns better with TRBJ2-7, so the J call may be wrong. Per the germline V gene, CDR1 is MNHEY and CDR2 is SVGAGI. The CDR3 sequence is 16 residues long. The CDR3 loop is CASSYSTGYHSYEQYF. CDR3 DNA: TGTGCCAGCAGTTATTCGACAGGATACCACTCCTACGAGCAGTACTTC.

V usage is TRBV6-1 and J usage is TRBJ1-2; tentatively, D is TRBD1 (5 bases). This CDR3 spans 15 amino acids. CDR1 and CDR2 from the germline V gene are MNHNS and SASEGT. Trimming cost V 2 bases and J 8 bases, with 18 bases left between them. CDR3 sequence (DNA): TGTGCCAGCAGTGAAATGGGGCCAGGCACCGGGGGCTACACCTTC. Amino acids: CASSEMGPGTGGYTF.

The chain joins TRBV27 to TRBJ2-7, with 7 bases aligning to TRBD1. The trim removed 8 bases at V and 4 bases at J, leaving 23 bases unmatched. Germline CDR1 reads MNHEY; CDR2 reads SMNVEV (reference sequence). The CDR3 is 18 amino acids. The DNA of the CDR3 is TGTGCCAGCCCCTCGGGACAGCGAGGGGTAGATTTCAGGTACGAGCAGTACTTC. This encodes CASPSGQRGVDFRYEQYF.

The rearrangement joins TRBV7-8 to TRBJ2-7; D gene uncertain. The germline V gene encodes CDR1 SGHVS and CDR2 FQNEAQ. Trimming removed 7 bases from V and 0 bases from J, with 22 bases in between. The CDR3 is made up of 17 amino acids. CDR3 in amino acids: CASTTMIGIPLSYEQYF. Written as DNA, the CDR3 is TGTGCCAGCACCACCATGATTGGGATACCCCTCTCCTACGAGCAGTACTTC. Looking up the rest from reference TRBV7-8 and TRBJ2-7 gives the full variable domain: GAGVSQSPRYKVAKRGQDVALRCDPISGHVSLFWYQQALGQGPEFLTYFQNEAQLDKSGLPSDRFFAERPEGSVSTLKIQRTQQEDSAVYLCASTTMIGIPLSYEQYFGPGTRLTVT.

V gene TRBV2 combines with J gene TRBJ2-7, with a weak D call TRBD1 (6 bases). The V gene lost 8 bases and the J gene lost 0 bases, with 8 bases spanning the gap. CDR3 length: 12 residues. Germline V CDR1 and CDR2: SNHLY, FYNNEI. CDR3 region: CASGTSSYEQYF. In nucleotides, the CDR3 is TGTGCCAGCGGGACAAGCTCCTACGAGCAGTACTTC.

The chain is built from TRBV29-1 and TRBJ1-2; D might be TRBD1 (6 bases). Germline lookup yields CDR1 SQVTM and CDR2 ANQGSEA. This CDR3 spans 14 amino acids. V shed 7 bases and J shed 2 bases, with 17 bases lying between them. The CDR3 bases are TGCAGCGCCCAAAAGGGGGGTCTGAACTATGGCTACACCTTC. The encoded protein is CSAQKGGLNYGYTF.

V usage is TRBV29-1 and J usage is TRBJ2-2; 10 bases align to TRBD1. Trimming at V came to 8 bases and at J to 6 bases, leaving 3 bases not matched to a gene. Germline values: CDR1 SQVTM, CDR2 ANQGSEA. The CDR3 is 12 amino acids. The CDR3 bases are TGCAGCTCGACAGGGGGCTCCGGGGAGCTGTTTTTT. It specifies CSSTGGSGELFF.

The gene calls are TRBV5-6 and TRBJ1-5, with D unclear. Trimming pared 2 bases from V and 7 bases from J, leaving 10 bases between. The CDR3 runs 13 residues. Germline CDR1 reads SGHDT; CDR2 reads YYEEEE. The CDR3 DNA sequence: TGTGCCAGCAGCTTTGGTAGGGCCCAGCCCCAGCATTTT. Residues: CASSFGRAQPQHF.

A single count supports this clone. In nucleotides, the CDR3 is TGTGCCAGCTCGACAGGGGGCTTTTACAATGAGCAGTTCTTC. Protein product: CASSTGGFYNEQFF. This rearrangement joins TRBV7-9 to TRBJ2-1, with 10 bases lining up with TRBD1. Trimming took 8 bases from V and 4 from J; bases not matched to a gene: 5. Germline lookup yields CDR1 SEHNR and CDR2 FQNEAQ (reference sequence). The CDR3 length is 14 residues.

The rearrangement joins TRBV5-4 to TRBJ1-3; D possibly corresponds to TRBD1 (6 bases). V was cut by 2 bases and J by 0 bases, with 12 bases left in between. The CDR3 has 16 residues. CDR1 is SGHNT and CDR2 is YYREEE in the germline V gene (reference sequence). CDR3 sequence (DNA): TGTGCCAGCAGCTTCCATACAGGGAGCTCTGGAAACACCATATATTTT. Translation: CASSFHTGSSGNTIYF.

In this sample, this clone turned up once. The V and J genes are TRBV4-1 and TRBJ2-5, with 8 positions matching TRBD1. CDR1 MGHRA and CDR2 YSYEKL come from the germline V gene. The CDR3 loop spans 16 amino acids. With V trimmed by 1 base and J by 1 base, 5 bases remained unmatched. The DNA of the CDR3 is TGCGCCAGCAGCCAAGGGGGGACAGGCGGCCAAGAGACCCAGTACTTC. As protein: CASSQGGTGGQETQYF.

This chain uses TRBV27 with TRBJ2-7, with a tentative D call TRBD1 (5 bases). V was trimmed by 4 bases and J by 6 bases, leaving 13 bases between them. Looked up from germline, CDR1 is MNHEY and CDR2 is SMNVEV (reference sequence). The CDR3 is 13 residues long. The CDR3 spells CASSYGRASEQYF. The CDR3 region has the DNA TGTGCCAGCAGTTACGGCAGGGCTAGCGAGCAGTACTTC.

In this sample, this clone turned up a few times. For the CDR3, the DNA is TGTGCCAGCAGCGGGAGGGGAGAACAGCCCCAGCATTTT. This sequence encodes CASSGRGEQPQHF. The chain carries TRBV7-9 and TRBJ1-5; D is perhaps TRBD1 (5 bases). Germline assignment: CDR1 SEHNR and CDR2 FQNEAQ (reference sequence). V lost 5 bases to trimming and J lost 7 bases, with 12 bases between them. The CDR3 is 13 residues long.

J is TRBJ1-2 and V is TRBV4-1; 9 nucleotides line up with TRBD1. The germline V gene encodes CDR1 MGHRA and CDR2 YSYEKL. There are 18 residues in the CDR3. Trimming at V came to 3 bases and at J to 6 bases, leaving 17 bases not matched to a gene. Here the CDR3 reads CASSQPTGGGVGRDGYTF. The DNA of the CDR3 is TGCGCCAGCAGCCAGCCAACAGGGGGCGGGGTGGGGCGTGATGGCTACACCTTC.

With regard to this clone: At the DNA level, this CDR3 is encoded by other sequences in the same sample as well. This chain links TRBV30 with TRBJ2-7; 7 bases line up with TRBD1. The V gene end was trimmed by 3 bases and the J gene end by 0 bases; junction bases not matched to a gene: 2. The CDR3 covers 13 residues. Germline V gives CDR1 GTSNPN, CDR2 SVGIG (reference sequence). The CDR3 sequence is CAWRGDSSYEQYF. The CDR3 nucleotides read TGTGCCTGGAGAGGGGACAGCTCCTACGAGCAGTACTTC.